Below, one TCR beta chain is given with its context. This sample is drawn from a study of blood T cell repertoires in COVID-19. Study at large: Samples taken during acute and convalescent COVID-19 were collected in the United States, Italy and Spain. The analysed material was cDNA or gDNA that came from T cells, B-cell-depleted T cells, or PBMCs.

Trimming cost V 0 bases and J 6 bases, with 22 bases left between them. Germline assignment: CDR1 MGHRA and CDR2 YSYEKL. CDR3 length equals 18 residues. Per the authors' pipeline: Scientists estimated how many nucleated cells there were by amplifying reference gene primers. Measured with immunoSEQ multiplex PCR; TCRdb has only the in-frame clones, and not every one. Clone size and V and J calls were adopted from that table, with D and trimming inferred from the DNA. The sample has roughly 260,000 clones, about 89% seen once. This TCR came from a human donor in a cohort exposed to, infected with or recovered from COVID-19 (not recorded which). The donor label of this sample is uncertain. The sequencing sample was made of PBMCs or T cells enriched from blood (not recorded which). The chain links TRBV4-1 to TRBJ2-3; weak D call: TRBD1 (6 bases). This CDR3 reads CASSQEAPGARRHDTQYF. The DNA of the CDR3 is TGCGCCAGCAGCCAAGAGGCTCCAGGGGCCAGAAGACACGATACGCAGTATTTT.